These 17 T cell receptor beta chains were sequenced from one sample in a study of T-cell reconstitution after alpha-beta-depleted transplantation in children. Unique molecular identifiers were used in preparing the TCRbeta library. TCRdb itself ran the PCR reads through MiXCR, one entry per CDR3 protein. Of 300,000 to 350,000 distinct CDR3 sequences in the sample, about a sixth were seen once. The sequencing used PBMCs, mostly from graft donor cells, collected 360 days after TCRalphabeta/CD19-depleted stem cell transplant. The receptor set was obtained from a male patient aged 2 to 9 who had a stem cell transplant for acute lymphoblastic leukemia, so the T cells may come from the graft donor.

This clonotype was recorded a few times. This rearrangement joins TRBV4-1 to TRBJ2-7, with D tentatively TRBD1 (5 bases). Trimming shortened V by 1 base and J by 4 bases, and 11 bases separated the two germline ends. This CDR3 region has 14 residues. Germline CDR1 and CDR2: MGHRA and YSYEKL. The CDR3 DNA follows: TGCGCCAGCAGCCAAGCTCTCAGGGCTTACGAGCAGTACTTC. This codes for CASSQALRAYEQYF.

The V call is TRBV30, the J call TRBJ2-7, with 9 bases identical to TRBD1. The CDR3 totals 14 residues. V trimming: 3 bases; J trimming: 3 bases; junction bases outside the gene matches: 6. Germline CDR1 is GTSNPN and CDR2 is SVGIG (reference sequence). CDR3 loop: CAWRGGQGHYEQYF. As DNA, the CDR3 is TGTGCCTGGAGAGGGGGACAGGGCCACTACGAGCAGTACTTC.

The sample holds a few counts of this clonotype. CDR3 DNA: TGCGCCAGCAGCCAAGATTCGGAGTACCAAGAGACCCAGTACTTC. It translates to CASSQDSEYQETQYF. The V and J genes are TRBV4-3 and TRBJ2-5; D is unresolved. Deletions cut 0 bases from V and 0 bases from J, with 8 bases between. The V gene's germline CDR1 is LGHNA and CDR2 YSLEER. This CDR3 comprises 15 residues.

As for this clonotype: A read error may produce the germline difference seen at one junction end. This sequence joins TRBV29-1 and TRBJ2-5, with D perhaps assigned TRBD1 or TRBD2 (7 bases each). CDR3 length equals 13 residues. Germline V gives CDR1 SQVTM, CDR2 ANQGSEA. For the CDR3, the DNA is TGCAGCGTTGAAAGCGGGACAGAGATCCCAAGGGACTTC. Encoded protein: CSVESGTEIPRDF.

Written as DNA, the CDR3 is TGTGCCAGCAGCCAAGTGGCGGAATTGTCCACGCAGTATTTT. Protein sequence: CASSQVAELSTQYF. The rearrangement joins TRBV4-2 to TRBJ2-3; D gene ambiguous. Germline CDR1 LGHNA, CDR2 YNFKEQ. Trimming left V 1 base short and J 9 bases short, with 14 bases between. The CDR3 contains 14 residues.

The chain uses TRBV4-1 and TRBJ2-1; TRBD2 matches 10 bases. Unmatched junction bases numbered 6, after V lost 1 base and J lost 9 bases. This CDR3 has 15 amino acids. Germline V gives CDR1 MGHRA, CDR2 YSYEKL. This CDR3 reads CASSQASGRVIEQFF. In DNA form, the CDR3 reads TGCGCCAGCAGCCAAGCCAGCGGGAGGGTAATTGAGCAGTTCTTC.

This clonotype was observed once. V is TRBV23-1 and J is TRBJ2-5, with unresolved D. TRBV23-1 falls under the ORF class, with uncertain function. V lost 3 bases, J lost 0 bases, and 17 bases lay in between. CDR3 length: 17 amino acids. CDR3: CASSHPGRPPDQETQYF. The CDR3 nucleotides read TGCGCCAGCAGTCACCCTGGCAGGCCCCCCGACCAAGAGACCCAGTACTTC.

The chain combines TRBV6-5 with TRBJ2-1, with D unclear. Germline lookup yields CDR1 MNHEY and CDR2 SVGAGI. Between the trimmed V and J ends, which lost 0 bases and 8 bases, there was a span of 8 bases. CDR3 length: 13 residues. The CDR3 region is CASSYSVRDEQFF. CDR3 in DNA: TGTGCCAGCAGTTACTCGGTTCGGGATGAGCAGTTCTTC.

This clonotype was seen repeatedly, ten times or more. V gene TRBV4-1 combines with J gene TRBJ1-4; D ambiguous. Germline CDR1 reads MGHRA; CDR2 reads YSYEKL. The CDR3 runs 13 residues. The ends were cut back, 1 base at V and 4 bases at J, with 4 bases in the middle. In DNA, the CDR3 is TGCGCCAGCAGCCAAGGGTATAATGAAAAACTGTTTTTT. It specifies CASSQGYNEKLFF.

This clonotype was seen a few times. The rearrangement links TRBV11-1 to TRBJ2-7; D unclear. Deletions cut 1 base from V and 3 bases from J, with 13 bases between. Germline V gene lookup returns CDR1 SGHAT and CDR2 FQDESV (reference sequence). This CDR3 is 15 amino acids long. CDR3 amino acids: CASSLGPSLGYEQYF. CDR3 nucleotide sequence: TGTGCCAGCAGCTTAGGCCCCTCCCTAGGCTACGAGCAGTACTTC.

The rearrangement uses TRBV20-1 and TRBJ2-3; 9 nucleotides agree with TRBD2. Germline lookup yields CDR1 DFQATT and CDR2 SNEGSKA (reference sequence). The CDR3 spans 16 residues. V lost 6 bases to trimming and J lost 5 bases; unmatched junction nucleotides: 15. DNA of the CDR3: TGCAGTGCCCGAGAGGTCTTGGCGGGAGGGCAAGATACGCAGTATTTT. The encoded protein is CSAREVLAGGQDTQYF.

This clonotype was recorded a few times. V gene TRBV20-1 combines with J gene TRBJ2-3; 7 nucleotides agree with TRBD1. V lost 5 bases and J lost 2; bases outside the gene matches: 7. The germline CDR1 and CDR2 sequences are DFQATT and SNEGSKA (reference sequence). The CDR3 totals 14 residues. The CDR3 is CSAGWDRDTDTQYF. The CDR3 DNA reads TGCAGTGCTGGATGGGACAGAGACACAGATACGCAGTATTTT.

This clonotype has more than one count but fewer than ten. V gene TRBV12-3 or TRBV12-4 combines with J gene TRBJ2-5, with D maybe TRBD2 (5 bases). This CDR3 has 15 residues. Trimming cost V 5 bases and J 4 bases, with 17 bases left between them. The CDR3 loop is CASSPRPPGGETQYF. The CDR3 bases are TGTGCCAGCAGTCCTCGGCCCCCTGGAGGAGAGACCCAGTACTTC.

V gene TRBV7-3 combines with J gene TRBJ2-7; D is possibly TRBD2 (6 bases). The CDR3 is made up of 15 amino acids. Germline V gene data show CDR1 as SGHTA and CDR2 as FQGTGA. V was clipped by 4 bases and J by 6 bases, with 19 bases between them. In nucleotides, the CDR3 is TGTGCCAGCAGCTCCCGTACGGGACTTCCTCGCGAGCAGTACTTC. Its translation: CASSSRTGLPREQYF.

In its sample, this clonotype was seen a few times. The chain couples TRBV27 to TRBJ2-5; TRBD1 is a possible D gene (6 bases). V was shortened by 4 bases and J by 8 bases, with 14 bases between the two germline ends. Germline-derived CDR1 and CDR2 are MNHEY and SMNVEV (reference sequence). This CDR3 has 13 amino acids. The CDR3 nucleotides are TGTGCCAGCAGTTCTCTAACAGGGACCACCCAGTACTTC. This encodes CASSSLTGTTQYF.

There are a few counts of this clonotype. This sequence joins TRBV28 and TRBJ1-2; 7 bases match TRBD1. This CDR3 has 17 amino acids. The V segment lost 11 bases and the J segment 1 base; nucleotides outside the gene matches: 19. Germline CDR1 reads MDHEN; CDR2 reads SYDVKM. The CDR3 coding sequence is TGTGCCCTCGACCCTCTCAACTCGACAGGGATTAACTATGGCTACACCTTC. This translates into CALDPLNSTGINYGYTF.

Here the CDR3 reads CAWSVPSGRSWNEQFF. The CDR3 DNA reads as TGTGCCTGGAGTGTACCCAGCGGGAGGAGTTGGAATGAGCAGTTCTTC. The J gene is TRBJ2-1, the V gene TRBV30; the match to TRBD2 covers 9 bases. V lost 0 bases, J lost 7 bases, and 10 bases stayed unmatched. This CDR3 contains 16 residues. Germline CDR1 is GTSNPN and CDR2 is SVGIG (reference sequence).